These 27 T cell receptor beta chains originate from one sample sequenced in a study of shared clonotypes between healthy human individuals. Assay used: immunoSEQ multiplex PCR; TCRdb lists only in-frame clones, some missing. Here the sample spans some 1,600,000 clones, 95% to 99% being singletons. The specimen sequenced was naive CD4+ T cells sorted from blood. Subset meaning: CD45RA+ positively selected. The source of these receptors is a man under 40 in good health.

The rearrangement links TRBV15 to TRBJ2-5; TRBD2 agrees at 10 bases. V lost 1 base, J lost 5 bases, and 16 bases stayed unmatched. From germline, CDR1 is LNHNV and CDR2 YYDKDF (reference sequence). The CDR3 extends over 19 amino acids. CDR3 protein: CATSRVFKGWISGRETQYF. CDR3 nucleotide sequence: TGTGCCACCAGCAGAGTGTTTAAGGGTTGGATTAGCGGGAGGGAGACCCAGTACTTC. Full variable domain (outside the CDR3, taken from reference TRBV15 and TRBJ2-5): DAMVIQNPRYQVTQFGKPVTLSCSQTLNHNVMYWYQQKSSQAPKLLFHYYDKDFNNEADTPDNFQSRRPNTSFCFLDIRSPGLGDTAMYLCATSRVFKGWISGRETQYFGPGTRLLVL.

The chain joins TRBV5-1 to TRBJ2-1, with D possibly being TRBD1 (6 bases). Looked up from germline, CDR1 is SGHRS and CDR2 is YFSETQ. V was pared by 3 bases and J by 1 base, with 14 bases between. CDR3 length equals 16 residues. CDR3 loop: CASSSDRTFSYNEQFF. CDR3 DNA sequence: TGCGCCAGCAGCTCAGACAGGACCTTTTCCTACAATGAGCAGTTCTTC. The full variable domain, its missing parts supplied by reference TRBV5-1 and TRBJ2-1, is KAGVTQTPRYLIKTRGQQVTLSCSPISGHRSVSWYQQTPGQGLQFLFEYFSETQRNKGNFPGRFSGRQFSNSRSEMNVSTLELGDSALYLCASSSDRTFSYNEQFFGPGTRLTVL.

The V call is TRBV28, the J call TRBJ2-1; 8 nucleotides line up with TRBD2. This CDR3 contains 13 residues. V shed 6 bases, J shed 8 bases, and the junction held 6 bases outside the gene matches. Germline V CDR1 and CDR2: MDHEN, SYDVKM. CDR3 nucleotide sequence: TGTGCCAGCAGCCCAGGGACTAGGCATGAGCAGTTCTTC. Amino acids: CASSPGTRHEQFF.

V is TRBV18 and J is TRBJ2-5; 8 bases are shared with TRBD1. CDR3 length: 16 amino acids. Trimming removed 3 bases from V and 1 base from J; junction bases left unmatched: 7. CDR1 KGHSH and CDR2 LQKENI come from the germline V gene. The CDR3 is CASSPADRVPQETQYF. The CDR3 nucleotides read TGTGCCAGCTCACCCGCGGACAGGGTACCCCAAGAGACCCAGTACTTC.

The chain links TRBV29-1 to TRBJ2-5; no clear D. Trimming shortened V by 3 bases and J by 4 bases, and 9 bases separated the two germline ends. The germline V gene has CDR1 SQVTM and CDR2 ANQGSEA. The CDR3 loop spans 12 amino acids. In nucleotides, the CDR3 is TGCAGCGTTGATTCCGAAATAGAGACCCAGTACTTC. The encoded protein is CSVDSEIETQYF. The full variable domain, completed using reference TRBV29-1 and TRBJ2-5, is SAVISQKPSRDICQRGTSLTIQCQVDSQVTMMFWYRQQPGQSLTLIATANQGSEATYESGFVIDKFPISRPNLTFSTLTVSNMSPEDSSIYLCSVDSEIETQYFGPGTRLLVL.

The chain has TRBV9 and TRBJ2-6, with TRBD1 matching over 7 bases. Germline-derived CDR1 and CDR2 are SGDLS and YYNGEE. V shed 2 bases, J shed 3 bases, and the junction held 5 bases outside the gene matches. The CDR3 runs to 16 residues. This CDR3 is CASSVTGEGGANVLTF. CDR3 in DNA: TGTGCCAGCAGCGTCACAGGGGAAGGTGGGGCCAACGTCCTGACTTTC.

In its sample, this clone was seen once. J is TRBJ1-1 and V is TRBV28; TRBD1 matches at 7 bases. J was trimmed by 10 bases and V by 6 bases; bases with no gene match: 11. The CDR3 sequence is 13 residues long. Per the germline V gene, CDR1 is MDHEN and CDR2 is SYDVKM. The CDR3 region is CASRRDEGARAFF. The CDR3 DNA reads TGTGCCAGCAGAAGAGATGAGGGGGCGAGAGCTTTCTTT.

In this sample, this clone turned up many times. J is TRBJ1-1 and V is TRBV29-1; D gene unclear. CDR3 length equals 11 residues. Germline V gene data show CDR1 as SQVTM and CDR2 as ANQGSEA. V lost 2 bases to trimming and J lost 12 bases, with 13 bases between them. Here the CDR3 DNA reads TGCAGCGTTGAACTGGGGAACCGACCTTTCTTT. This sequence encodes CSVELGNRPFF.

This chain links TRBV27 with TRBJ1-1; D ambiguous. This CDR3 contains 13 residues. In germline, CDR1 is MNHEY, CDR2 SMNVEV (reference sequence). Deletions cut 4 bases from V and 3 bases from J, with 9 bases between. DNA for the CDR3: TGTGCCAGCAGTTATCGAGGGTACACTGAAGCTTTCTTT. Translating gives CASSYRGYTEAFF.

As DNA, the CDR3 is TGTGCCAGCAGCTCACGGACCTTATATGGCTACACCTTC. Amino acid sequence: CASSSRTLYGYTF. The J gene is TRBJ1-2, the V gene TRBV9; D remains ambiguous. The ends were cut back, 4 bases at V and 5 bases at J, with 12 bases in the middle. The CDR3 is 13 amino acids. CDR1 is SGDLS, CDR2 YYNGEE, per germline.

The rearrangement links TRBV11-2 to TRBJ2-7; TRBD2 agrees at 11 bases. The CDR3 spans 14 residues. Germline CDR1 SGHAT, CDR2 FQNNGV. Trimming cost V 3 bases and J 6 bases; bases outside gene matches: 4. The CDR3 loop reads CASSLLAGGREQYF. The CDR3 DNA reads as TGTGCCAGCAGCTTGCTAGCGGGAGGCCGCGAGCAGTACTTC. The full variable domain, in which reference TRBV11-2 and TRBJ2-7 provide the parts outside the CDR3, is EAGVAQSPRYKIIEKRQSVAFWCNPISGHATLYWYQQILGQGPKLLIQFQNNGVVDDSQLPKDRFSAERLKGVDSTLKIQPAKLEDSAVYLCASSLLAGGREQYFGPGTRLTVT.

This chain joins TRBV28 and TRBJ2-6; 9 positions match TRBD1. Germline CDR1 reads MDHEN; CDR2 reads SYDVKM. The J segment lost 0 bases and the V segment lost 3 bases, leaving 9 bases of the junction unmatched. The CDR3 length is 19 residues. The CDR3 here is CASSFPGTGLSSGANVLTF. The CDR3 DNA sequence: TGTGCCAGCAGTTTTCCCGGGACAGGGTTAAGCTCTGGGGCCAACGTCCTGACTTTC. The full variable domain, its missing parts supplied by reference TRBV28 and TRBJ2-6, is DVKVTQSSRYLVKRTGEKVFLECVQDMDHENMFWYRQDPGLGLRLIYFSYDVKMKEKGDIPEGYSVSREKKERFSLILESASTNQTSMYLCASSFPGTGLSSGANVLTFGAGSRLTVL.

The chain combines TRBV27 with TRBJ2-1; 9 bases line up with TRBD2. The J segment lost 9 bases and the V segment lost 6 bases, leaving 12 bases of the junction unmatched. The CDR3 extends over 15 amino acids. CDR1 is MNHEY, CDR2 SMNVEV, per germline (reference sequence). The CDR3, as DNA: TGTGCCAGCAGCGGGAGGCTAGCGGGACATGTTGAGCAGTTCTTC. Its translation is CASSGRLAGHVEQFF.

The chain has TRBV5-1 and TRBJ2-7; a weak D match, TRBD1 (5 bases). CDR1 is SGHRS, CDR2 YFSETQ, per germline. The CDR3 runs to 16 residues. Trimming removed 2 bases at V and 1 base at J, with 16 bases between. Written as DNA, the CDR3 is TGCGCCAGCAGCTTCTCAGGGCCCGTCGTATCCTACGAGCAGTACTTC. This encodes CASSFSGPVVSYEQYF. The full variable domain, rest sourced from reference TRBV5-1 and TRBJ2-7, is KAGVTQTPRYLIKTRGQQVTLSCSPISGHRSVSWYQQTPGQGLQFLFEYFSETQRNKGNFPGRFSGRQFSNSRSEMNVSTLELGDSALYLCASSFSGPVVSYEQYFGPGTRLTVT.

The chain recombines TRBV7-2 with TRBJ2-7, with 8 nucleotides matching TRBD2. J lost 1 base, V lost 3 bases, and 5 bases had no gene match. CDR3 length equals 15 residues. Per the germline V gene, CDR1 is SGHTA and CDR2 is FQGNSA. The CDR3 bases are TGTGCCAGCAGCTTGAGCGGGAGTACGTCCTACGAGCAGTACTTC. Amino acids: CASSLSGSTSYEQYF.

In regard to this clone: Different DNA sequences within this sample yield the same CDR3. The chain has TRBV5-1 and TRBJ1-5; tentative D call: TRBD1 (6 bases). The CDR3 is 15 amino acids. Germline CDR1 SGHRS, CDR2 YFSETQ. Between the trimmed V and J ends, which lost 0 bases and 0 bases, there was a span of 7 bases. Written as DNA, the CDR3 is TGCGCCAGCAGCTTGGAGGGGGATAGCAATCAGCCCCAGCATTTT. It encodes CASSLEGDSNQPQHF.

The chain combines TRBV4-3 with TRBJ1-2, with D tentatively TRBD1 (5 bases). Germline CDR1 is LGHNA and CDR2 is YSLEER. The germline V and J ends were trimmed by 0 bases and 4 bases, with 12 bases remaining between them. There are 15 residues in the CDR3. This chain's CDR3 is CASSQDPQGSYGYTF. DNA of the CDR3: TGCGCCAGCAGCCAAGATCCCCAGGGCAGCTATGGCTACACCTTC.

DNA for the CDR3: TGTGCCAGCAGGCCTGTTTTACCCTACGAGCAGTACTTC. Protein: CASRPVLPYEQYF. The chain has TRBV28 and TRBJ2-7; no firm D call. The V end was cut by 6 bases, the J end by 2 bases, with 11 bases between. The germline V gene has CDR1 MDHEN and CDR2 SYDVKM. This CDR3 is built from 13 residues.

The chain recombines TRBV4-3 with TRBJ2-1, with 8 nucleotides matching TRBD2. Germline lookup yields CDR1 LGHNA and CDR2 YSLEER. J was trimmed by 3 bases and V by 0 bases; bases with no gene match: 10. This CDR3 region has 18 residues. The CDR3 sequence is CASSQDAAQAGVYNEQFF. CDR3 DNA: TGCGCCAGCAGCCAAGATGCCGCACAAGCGGGAGTCTACAATGAGCAGTTCTTC.

The rearrangement links TRBV7-9 to TRBJ1-2, with D maybe TRBD1 (6 bases). V gave up 0 bases and J gave up 1 base, with 21 bases separating them. The length of the CDR3 is 19 residues. Germline-derived CDR1 and CDR2 are SEHNR and FQNEAQ (reference sequence). The CDR3 DNA follows: TGTGCCAGCAGCTTAGCGTTTTCCCCAGGACAGACGAATAACTATGGCTACACCTTC. This encodes CASSLAFSPGQTNNYGYTF.

This chain connects TRBV9 to TRBJ2-4; TRBD2 agrees at 9 bases. The germline V gene encodes CDR1 SGDLS and CDR2 YYNGEE. With V trimmed by 1 base and J by 3 bases, 8 bases remained unmatched. CDR3 size: 17 residues. CDR3 protein: CASSVSPTSGNKNIQYF. DNA for the CDR3: TGTGCCAGCAGCGTAAGTCCGACTAGCGGAAACAAAAACATTCAGTACTTC.

The rearrangement joins TRBV4-1 to TRBJ2-3; the D gene is possibly TRBD1 (6 bases). Germline V gene data show CDR1 as MGHRA and CDR2 as YSYEKL. The CDR3 spans 16 residues. V lost 2 bases and J 0 bases, leaving 12 bases between the germline ends. The CDR3 protein is CASSQPGARSTDTQYF. DNA for the CDR3: TGCGCCAGCAGCCAACCAGGGGCGAGGAGCACAGATACGCAGTATTTT.

The rearrangement uses TRBV6-4 and TRBJ1-2; D ambiguous. The CDR3 length is 12 residues. Trimming left V 2 bases short and J 4 bases short, with 5 bases between. The germline V gene has CDR1 MRHNA and CDR2 SNTAGT. The CDR3 bases are TGTGCCAGCAGTGACGGCCTCTATGGCTACACCTTC. This encodes CASSDGLYGYTF.

This clone was detected only once. Here the CDR3 DNA reads TGTGCCAGCAGCGGGACTCCCGACTCCTACAATGAGCAGTTCTTC. Its translation is CASSGTPDSYNEQFF. The rearrangement links TRBV7-2 to TRBJ2-1, with D perhaps TRBD2 (6 bases). Trimming took off 5 bases at V and 0 bases at J, with 11 bases between the two ends. CDR3 length equals 15 residues. Germline V gene sequence: CDR1 SGHTA, CDR2 FQGNSA.

The J gene is TRBJ2-7, the V gene TRBV6-1, with 7 bases lining up with TRBD2. Germline V gene lookup returns CDR1 MNHNS and CDR2 SASEGT. With V trimmed by 3 bases and J by 0 bases, 2 bases remained unmatched. The CDR3 sequence is 14 residues long. The CDR3 protein is CASSDWDYSYEQYF. CDR3 in DNA: TGTGCCAGCAGTGATTGGGACTACTCCTACGAGCAGTACTTC.

V usage is TRBV18 and J usage is TRBJ2-7; D perhaps matches TRBD1 (6 bases). Germline V CDR1 and CDR2: KGHSH, LQKENI. Trimming stripped 3 bases from V and 3 bases from J, with 12 bases between. The CDR3 is made up of 14 amino acids. The chain's CDR3 is CASSPGQRNYEQYF. The CDR3 nucleotides are TGTGCCAGCTCACCTGGACAGCGCAACTACGAGCAGTACTTC.

The gene calls are TRBV28 and TRBJ2-7; 10 positions agree with TRBD1. This CDR3 region has 15 residues. Trimming removed 5 bases from V and 5 bases from J; junction bases left unmatched: 9. Germline V CDR1 and CDR2: MDHEN, SYDVKM. In nucleotides, the CDR3 is TGTGCCAGCAGTCATCGGAGGACAGGGGGGGACGAGCAGTACTTC. Protein sequence: CASSHRRTGGDEQYF.